This T cell receptor (beta chain) was sequenced for a study of T cell responses to AZD1222 COVID-19 vaccine. Study-level points and caveats: Clonal diversity was possibly underestimated, and white British individuals and females predominated among donors. Baseline seropositivity characterized only 5 or 6 AZD1222 recipients. Distributed over spike, vaccine-associated CD4 TCRs predominated at 160-218 and 743-854. Two AZD1222 doses significantly raised spike-specific TCR breadth and depth over controls.

CDR1 and CDR2 (germline): SGDLS, YYNGEE. The germline V and J ends were trimmed by 3 bases and 5 bases, with 14 bases remaining between them. The CDR3 loop spans 15 amino acids. Details on this clone: The target antigen is unknown.

Some clones are missing from TCRdb's copy, which holds only in-frame ones; the method was immunoSEQ multiplex PCR. The sample lists about 130,000 clones; roughly 88% were seen once. The source is an adult in good health. J is TRBJ2-2 and V is TRBV9; D may be TRBD2 (6 bases). Sequenced here: peripheral blood, sampled on day 0 of MenACWY control vaccination. The CDR3 bases are TGTGCCAGCAGCGAACTAGCTGGAACTACCGGGGAGCTGTTTTTT. This encodes CASSELAGTTGELFF.